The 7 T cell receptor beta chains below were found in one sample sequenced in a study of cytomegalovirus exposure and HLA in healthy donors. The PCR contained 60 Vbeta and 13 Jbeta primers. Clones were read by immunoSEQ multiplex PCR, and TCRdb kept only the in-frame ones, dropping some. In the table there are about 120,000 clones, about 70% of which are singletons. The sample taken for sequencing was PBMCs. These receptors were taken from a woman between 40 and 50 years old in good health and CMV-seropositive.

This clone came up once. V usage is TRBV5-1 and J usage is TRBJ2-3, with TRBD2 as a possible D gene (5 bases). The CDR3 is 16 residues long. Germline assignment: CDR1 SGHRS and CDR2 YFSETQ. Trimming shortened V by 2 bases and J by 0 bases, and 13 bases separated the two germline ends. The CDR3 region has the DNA TGCGCCAGCAGCTTAGGGCTAGCTCCTAGCACAGATACGCAGTATTTT. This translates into CASSLGLAPSTDTQYF.

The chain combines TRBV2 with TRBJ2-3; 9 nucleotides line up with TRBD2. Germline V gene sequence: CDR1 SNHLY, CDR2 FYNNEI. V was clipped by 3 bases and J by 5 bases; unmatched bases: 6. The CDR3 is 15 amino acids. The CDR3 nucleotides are TGTGCCAGCAGTGAGAGCGGGGGGTTTGGAGATACGCAGTATTTT. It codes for CASSESGGFGDTQYF.

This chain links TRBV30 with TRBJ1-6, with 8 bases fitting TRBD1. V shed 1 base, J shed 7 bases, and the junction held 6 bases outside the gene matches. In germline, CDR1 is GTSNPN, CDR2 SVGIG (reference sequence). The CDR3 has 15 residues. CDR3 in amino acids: CAWSDRQGLNSPLHF. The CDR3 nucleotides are TGTGCCTGGAGTGACAGACAGGGGCTGAATTCACCCCTCCACTTT.

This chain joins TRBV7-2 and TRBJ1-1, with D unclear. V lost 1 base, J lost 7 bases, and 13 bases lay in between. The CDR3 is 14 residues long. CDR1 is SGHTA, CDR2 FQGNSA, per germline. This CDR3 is CASSLGEWRNEAFF. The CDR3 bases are TGTGCCAGCAGCTTAGGCGAGTGGCGGAATGAAGCTTTCTTT.

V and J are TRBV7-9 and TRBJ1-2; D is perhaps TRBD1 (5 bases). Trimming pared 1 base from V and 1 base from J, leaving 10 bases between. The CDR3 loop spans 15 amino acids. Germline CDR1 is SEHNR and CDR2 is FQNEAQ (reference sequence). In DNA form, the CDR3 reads TGTGCCAGCAGCTTAGGACAGAGAAATAACTATGGCTACACCTTC. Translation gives CASSLGQRNNYGYTF. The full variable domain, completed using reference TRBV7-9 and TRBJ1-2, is DTGVSQNPRHKITKRGQNVTFRCDPISEHNRLYWYRQTLGQGPEFLTYFQNEAQLEKSRLLSDRFSAERPKGSFSTLEIQRTEQGDSAMYLCASSLGQRNNYGYTFGSGTRLTVV.

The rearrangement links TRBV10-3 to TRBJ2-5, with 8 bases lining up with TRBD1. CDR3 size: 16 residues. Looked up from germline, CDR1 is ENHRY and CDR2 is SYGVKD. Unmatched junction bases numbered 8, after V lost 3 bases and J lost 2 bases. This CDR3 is CAISDPGQVLQETQYF. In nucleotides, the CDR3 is TGTGCCATCAGTGATCCGGGACAGGTATTGCAAGAGACCCAGTACTTC.

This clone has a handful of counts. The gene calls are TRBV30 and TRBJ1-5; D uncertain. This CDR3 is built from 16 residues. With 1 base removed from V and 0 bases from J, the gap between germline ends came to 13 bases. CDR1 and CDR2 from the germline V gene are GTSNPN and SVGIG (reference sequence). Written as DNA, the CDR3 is TGTGCCTGGAGTGGGGCTGGAGGGTATAGCAATCAGCCCCAGCATTTT. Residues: CAWSGAGGYSNQPQHF.